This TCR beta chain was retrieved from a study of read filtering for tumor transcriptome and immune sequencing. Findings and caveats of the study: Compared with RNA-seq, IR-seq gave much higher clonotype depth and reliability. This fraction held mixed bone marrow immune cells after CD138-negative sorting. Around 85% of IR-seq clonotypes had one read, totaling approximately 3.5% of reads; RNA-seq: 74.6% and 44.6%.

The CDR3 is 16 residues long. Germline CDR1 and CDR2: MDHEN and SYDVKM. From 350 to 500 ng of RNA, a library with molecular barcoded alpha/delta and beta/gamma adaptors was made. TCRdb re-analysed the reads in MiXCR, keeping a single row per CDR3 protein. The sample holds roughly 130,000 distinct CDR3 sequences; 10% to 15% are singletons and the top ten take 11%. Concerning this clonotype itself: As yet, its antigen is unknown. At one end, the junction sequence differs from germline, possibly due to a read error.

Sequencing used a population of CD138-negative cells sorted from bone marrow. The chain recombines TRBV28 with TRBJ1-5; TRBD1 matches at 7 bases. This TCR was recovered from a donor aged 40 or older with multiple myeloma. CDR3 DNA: TGTGCCAGCACTCTAAAACCGGGACAGTCTAATCAGCTCCAGCATTTT. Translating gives CASTLKPGQSNQLQHF.